This paragraph covers one T cell receptor beta chain sequence. In germline, CDR1 is GTSNPN, CDR2 SVGIG (reference sequence). CDR3 size: 13 residues. Trimming took 4 bases from V and 4 from J, leaving 13 bases between them. Each sample came from a Caucasian adult donor living in Nashville, Tennessee. This specimen comes from a study of shared clonotypes between healthy human individuals. The protocol was immunoSEQ multiplex PCR, while the TCRdb copy is restricted to in-frame clones and leaves out a portion. Of more than 2 million clones in the sample, almost 96% were seen once. This rearrangement joins TRBV30 to TRBJ1-2; no clear D gene. This TCR came from a man aged 18 to 30 in good health. The sequenced material came from naive CD4+ T cells sorted from blood. Subset in this sample: CD45RA+ positively selected. The CDR3 DNA reads as TGTGCCTGGATAACCCCCGTAACCTATGGCTACACCTTC. It encodes CAWITPVTYGYTF. Variable domain in full (rest from reference TRBV30 and TRBJ1-2): SQTIHQWPATLVQPVGSPLSLECTVEGTSNPNLYWYRQAAGRGLQLLFYSVGIGQISSEVPQNLSASRPQDRQFILSSKKLLLSDSGFYLCAWITPVTYGYTFGSGTRLTVV.